These 12 T cell receptor beta chains were all obtained from the same sample, sequenced in a study of cytomegalovirus exposure and HLA in healthy donors. PCR primers comprised 60 Vbeta and 13 Jbeta primers. Using immunoSEQ multiplex PCR, the repertoire was profiled, and TCRdb retains in-frame clones only, with some absent. The table records some 130,000 clones, around 77% of them present only once. The sample taken for sequencing was PBMCs. These receptors were obtained from a man aged 30 to 39 in good health and CMV-seronegative.

The chain combines TRBV5-5 with TRBJ2-1; 7 bases are a match to TRBD2. With 4 bases clipped from V and 6 bases from J, the junction kept 7 bases outside the gene matches. Per the germline V gene, CDR1 is SGHKS and CDR2 is YYEKEE (reference sequence). The CDR3 extends over 14 amino acids. CDR3 region: CASSLWTSSNEQFF. The CDR3 DNA follows: TGTGCCAGCAGCCTATGGACTAGTAGCAATGAGCAGTTCTTC.

The chain has TRBV27 and TRBJ1-1, with 11 bases matching TRBD1. J was trimmed by 4 bases and V by 5 bases; bases with no gene match: 15. The CDR3 runs 18 residues. Per germline, CDR1 MNHEY and CDR2 SMNVEV (reference sequence). Here the CDR3 DNA reads TGTGCCAGCAGTCCCCGTCCGGGACAGGGGGTTGGCCGCACTGAAGCTTTCTTT. It is translated as CASSPRPGQGVGRTEAFF.

This clone was recorded once. V gene TRBV6-5 combines with J gene TRBJ1-1; possible D gene TRBD1, 5 bases. Germline CDR1 and CDR2: MNHEY and SVGAGI. This CDR3 spans 15 amino acids. V lost 6 bases and J 1 base, leaving 15 bases between the germline ends. CDR3 region: CASSTKGRENTEAFF. CDR3 nucleotides: TGTGCCAGCAGCACCAAGGGCAGGGAGAACACTGAAGCTTTCTTT.

The chain carries TRBV18 and TRBJ2-7; the match to TRBD2 covers 7 bases. In germline, CDR1 is KGHSH, CDR2 LQKENI. This CDR3 comprises 14 residues. With 3 bases clipped from V and 3 bases from J, the junction kept 5 bases outside the gene matches. CDR3 region: CASSPRRESYEQYF. The CDR3 bases are TGTGCCAGCTCACCGCGGCGGGAGAGCTACGAGCAGTACTTC.

The rearrangement links TRBV29-1 to TRBJ2-5, with 9 bases that match TRBD1. The CDR3 loop spans 15 amino acids. Losses at the gene ends were 4 bases for V and 1 base for J; bases not matched to a gene: 7. The germline V gene encodes CDR1 SQVTM and CDR2 ANQGSEA. The CDR3 loop reads CSVGGGTGFQETQYF. As DNA, the CDR3 is TGCAGCGTTGGGGGCGGGACAGGGTTCCAAGAGACCCAGTACTTC.

The chain employs TRBV18 and TRBJ2-7; 12 nucleotides line up with TRBD2. This CDR3 is built from 15 residues. V shed 3 bases and J 5 bases; nucleotides not matched to a gene: 5. The germline V gene encodes CDR1 KGHSH and CDR2 LQKENI. The CDR3 loop reads CASSPTSGGAHEQYF. The CDR3 DNA sequence: TGTGCCAGCTCACCGACTAGCGGGGGTGCCCACGAGCAGTACTTC.

This sequence joins TRBV7-9 and TRBJ1-1; D not certain. Trimming removed 6 bases from V and 4 bases from J, with 15 bases in between. Germline V CDR1 and CDR2: SEHNR, FQNEAQ (reference sequence). The CDR3 consists of 14 residues. CDR3 region: CASSLAAGRTEAFF. The CDR3 DNA reads as TGTGCCAGCAGTCTAGCCGCGGGTCGCACTGAAGCTTTCTTT.

This clone was observed a handful of times. The chain has TRBV20-1 and TRBJ1-1; D is undetermined. Germline CDR1 is DFQATT and CDR2 is SNEGSKA (reference sequence). V lost 6 bases, J lost 5 bases, and 7 bases lay in between. The CDR3 spans 10 residues. CDR3 DNA: TGCAGTGCCGGTAGAACTGAAGCTTTCTTT. Translation: CSAGRTEAFF.

This chain joins TRBV18 and TRBJ2-7; 10 nucleotides match TRBD2. In germline, CDR1 is KGHSH, CDR2 LQKENI. The CDR3 runs 17 residues. V lost 0 bases, J lost 2 bases, and 7 bases stayed unmatched. CDR3 in amino acids: CASSPPRLAGPPYEQYF. The CDR3 DNA is TGTGCCAGCTCACCACCGCGACTAGCGGGTCCCCCCTACGAGCAGTACTTC.

This clone was detected a few times. This chain links TRBV4-1 with TRBJ2-4, with 11 bases fitting TRBD2. Trimming took 0 bases from V and 8 from J; bases not matched to a gene: 12. Germline lookup yields CDR1 MGHRA and CDR2 YSYEKL. This CDR3 contains 18 residues. The CDR3 DNA reads as TGCGCCAGCAGCCAAGATAGAGTAGCGGGAGGGGTCCGGGACATTCAGTACTTC. Translated, it gives CASSQDRVAGGVRDIQYF.

In its sample, this clone was seen a few times. The rearrangement links TRBV25-1 to TRBJ2-2; 12 nucleotides agree with TRBD2. Trimming cost V 1 base and J 4 bases; bases outside gene matches: 4. The CDR3 totals 17 residues. Germline V gene data show CDR1 as MGHDK and CDR2 as SYGVNS. This CDR3 is CASSELGLAGSTGELFF. In DNA form, the CDR3 reads TGTGCCAGCAGTGAATTAGGACTAGCGGGGAGCACCGGGGAGCTGTTTTTT.

This rearrangement joins TRBV6-1 to TRBJ2-3; D perhaps matches TRBD2 (5 bases). The V end was cut by 0 bases, the J end by 7 bases, with 8 bases between. CDR1 and CDR2 (germline): MNHNS, SASEGT. This CDR3 is built from 13 residues. In DNA form, the CDR3 reads TGTGCCAGCAGTGAAGCTGAGGGAAATACGCAGTATTTT. This encodes CASSEAEGNTQYF.